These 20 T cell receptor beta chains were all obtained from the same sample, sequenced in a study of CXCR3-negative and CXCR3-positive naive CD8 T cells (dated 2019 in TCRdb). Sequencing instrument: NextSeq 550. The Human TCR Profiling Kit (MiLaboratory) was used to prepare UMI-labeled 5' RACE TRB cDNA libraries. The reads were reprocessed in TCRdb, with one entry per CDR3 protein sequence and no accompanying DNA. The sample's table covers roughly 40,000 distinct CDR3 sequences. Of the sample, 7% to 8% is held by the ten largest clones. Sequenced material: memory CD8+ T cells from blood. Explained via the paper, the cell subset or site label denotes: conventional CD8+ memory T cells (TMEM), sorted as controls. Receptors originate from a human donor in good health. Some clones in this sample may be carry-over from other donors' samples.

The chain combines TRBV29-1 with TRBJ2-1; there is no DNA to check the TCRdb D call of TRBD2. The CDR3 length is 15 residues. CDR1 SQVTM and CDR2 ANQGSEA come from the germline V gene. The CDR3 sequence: CSVDSLPSGYNEQFF.

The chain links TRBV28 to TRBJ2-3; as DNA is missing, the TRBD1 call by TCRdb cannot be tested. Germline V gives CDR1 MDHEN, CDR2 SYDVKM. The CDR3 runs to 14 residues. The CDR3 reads CASSSSQGSDTQYF.

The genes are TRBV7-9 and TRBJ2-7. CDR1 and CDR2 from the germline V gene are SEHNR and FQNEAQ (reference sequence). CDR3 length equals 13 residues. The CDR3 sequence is CASSLPGAYEQYF.

The CDR3: CASSFTGGTEAFF. The chain joins TRBV27 to TRBJ1-1; TCRdb returns TRBD1, unconfirmable since there is no DNA. This CDR3 contains 13 residues. CDR1 is MNHEY and CDR2 is SMNVEV in the germline V gene (reference sequence).

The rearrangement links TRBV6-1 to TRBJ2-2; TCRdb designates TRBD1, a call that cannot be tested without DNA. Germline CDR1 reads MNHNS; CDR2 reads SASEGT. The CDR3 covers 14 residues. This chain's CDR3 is CAIEPGQGAGELFF.

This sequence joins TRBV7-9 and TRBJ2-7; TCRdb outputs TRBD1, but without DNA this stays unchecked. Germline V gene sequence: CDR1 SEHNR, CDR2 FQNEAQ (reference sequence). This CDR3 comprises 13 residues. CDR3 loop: CASSYRSSYEQYF.

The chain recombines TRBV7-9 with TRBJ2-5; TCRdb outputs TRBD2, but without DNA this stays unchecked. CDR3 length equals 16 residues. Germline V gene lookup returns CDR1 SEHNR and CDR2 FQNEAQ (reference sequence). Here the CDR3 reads CASSPSLAALEETQYF.

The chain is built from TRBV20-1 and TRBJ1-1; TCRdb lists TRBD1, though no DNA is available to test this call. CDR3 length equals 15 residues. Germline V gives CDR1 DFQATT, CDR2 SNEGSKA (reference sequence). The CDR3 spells CSARDIGSGESEAFF.

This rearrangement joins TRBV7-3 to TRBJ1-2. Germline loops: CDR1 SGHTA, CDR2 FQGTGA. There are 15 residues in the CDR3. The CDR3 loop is CASRPSADRLLGYTF.

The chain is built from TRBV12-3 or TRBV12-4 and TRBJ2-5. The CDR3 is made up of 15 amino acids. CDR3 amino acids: CASSLWAGPEETQYF.

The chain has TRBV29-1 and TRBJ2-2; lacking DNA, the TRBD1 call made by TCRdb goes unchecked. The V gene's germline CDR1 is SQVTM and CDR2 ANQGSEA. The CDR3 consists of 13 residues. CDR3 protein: CSVDTGETGELFF.

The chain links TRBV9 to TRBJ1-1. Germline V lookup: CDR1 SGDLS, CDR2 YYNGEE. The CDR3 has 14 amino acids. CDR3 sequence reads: CASSAGSLNTEAFF. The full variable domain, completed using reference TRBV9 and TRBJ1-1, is DSGVTQTPKHLITATGQRVTLRCSPRSGDLSVYWYQQSLDQGLQFLIQYYNGEERAKGNILERFSAQQFPDLHSELNLSSLELGDSALYFCASSAGSLNTEAFFGQGTRLTVV.

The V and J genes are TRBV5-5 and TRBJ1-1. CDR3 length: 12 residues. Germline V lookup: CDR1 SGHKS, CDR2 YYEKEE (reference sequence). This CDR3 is CASSLQGPAAFF.

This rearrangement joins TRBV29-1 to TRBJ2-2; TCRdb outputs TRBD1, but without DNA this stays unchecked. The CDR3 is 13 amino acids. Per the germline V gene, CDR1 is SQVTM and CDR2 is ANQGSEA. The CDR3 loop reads CSVERETTGELFF.

The CDR3: CASSPDSPYGYTF. The chain links TRBV7-8 to TRBJ1-2; the TCRdb D gene call, TRBD1, has no DNA to confirm it. CDR1 is SGHVS, CDR2 FQNEAQ, per germline. The CDR3 loop spans 13 amino acids.

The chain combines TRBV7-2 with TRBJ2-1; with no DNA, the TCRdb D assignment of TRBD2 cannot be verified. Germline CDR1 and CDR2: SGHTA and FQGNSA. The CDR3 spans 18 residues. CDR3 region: CASTVPGLAGGNYNEQFF.

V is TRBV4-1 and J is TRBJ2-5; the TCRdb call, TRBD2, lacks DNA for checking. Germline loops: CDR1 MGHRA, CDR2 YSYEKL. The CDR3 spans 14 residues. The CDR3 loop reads CASSQGTRQETQYF.

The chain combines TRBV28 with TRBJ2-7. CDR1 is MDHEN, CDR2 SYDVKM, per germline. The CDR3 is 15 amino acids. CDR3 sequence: CASSFGLGSSYEQYF.

CDR3 protein: CSVEGGGAYGYTF. This chain links TRBV29-1 with TRBJ1-2; TCRdb proposes TRBD1, but this gene call is untestable without DNA. Germline-derived CDR1 and CDR2 are SQVTM and ANQGSEA. CDR3 size: 13 residues.

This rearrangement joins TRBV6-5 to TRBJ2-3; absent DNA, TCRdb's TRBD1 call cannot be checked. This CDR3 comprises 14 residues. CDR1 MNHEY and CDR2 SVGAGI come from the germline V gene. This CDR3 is CASSYYRVADTQYF.